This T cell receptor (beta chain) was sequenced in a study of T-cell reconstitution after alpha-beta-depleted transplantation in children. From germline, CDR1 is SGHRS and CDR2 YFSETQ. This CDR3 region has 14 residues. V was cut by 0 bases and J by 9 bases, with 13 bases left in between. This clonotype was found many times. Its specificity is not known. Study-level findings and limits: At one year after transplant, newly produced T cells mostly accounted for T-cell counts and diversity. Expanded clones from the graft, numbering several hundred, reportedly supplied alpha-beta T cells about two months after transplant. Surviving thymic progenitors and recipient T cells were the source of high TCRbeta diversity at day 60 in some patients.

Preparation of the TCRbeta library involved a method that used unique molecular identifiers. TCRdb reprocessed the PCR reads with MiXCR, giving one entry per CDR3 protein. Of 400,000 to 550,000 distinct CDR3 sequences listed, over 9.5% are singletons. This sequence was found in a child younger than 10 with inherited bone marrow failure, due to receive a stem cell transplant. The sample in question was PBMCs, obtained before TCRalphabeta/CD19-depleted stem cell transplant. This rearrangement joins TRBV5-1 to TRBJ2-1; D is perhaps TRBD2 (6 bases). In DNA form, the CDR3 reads TGCGCCAGCAGCTTGGGGGGACTTGGCGGTGAGCAGTTCTTC. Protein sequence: CASSLGGLGGEQFF. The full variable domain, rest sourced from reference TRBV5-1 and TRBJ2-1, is KAGVTQTPRYLIKTRGQQVTLSCSPISGHRSVSWYQQTPGQGLQFLFEYFSETQRNKGNFPGRFSGRQFSNSRSEMNVSTLELGDSALYLCASSLGGLGGEQFFGPGTRLTVL.